The entry that follows covers one T cell receptor beta chain sequence. As yet, its antigen is unknown. This specimen comes from a study of blood T cells in healthy people across ages. A second PCR, run for about 6 to 12 cycles, used a sample-barcoded 5' primer plus a J-beta primer mix. A tag from a template-switch adaptor with 12 random nucleotides marked each cDNA molecule. TCRdb independently ran MiXCR on the 5' RACE reads; one entry per CDR3 protein. The sample holds over 1.5 million distinct CDR3 sequences, roughly 50% seen once. General study findings and limits: Nothing was known about donor CMV status, and this possibly confounded expanded clonotype changes. Strong correlation linked observed beta diversity and percent naive T cells.

Each of the donors had approximately 10 milliliters of peripheral blood drawn into EDTA-treated Vacutainer tubes. V gave up 0 bases and J gave up 6 bases, with 15 bases separating them. In germline, CDR1 is LNHNV, CDR2 YYDKDF (reference sequence). The CDR3 runs to 15 residues. The sequence derives from a woman in her thirties or forties in good health. This chain links TRBV15 with TRBJ2-7; D unclear. The source material was blood. For the CDR3, the DNA is TGTGCCACCAGCAGAGATAGGAATATCGCCGCCGAGCAGTACTTC. Translated: CATSRDRNIAAEQYF. Looking up the rest from reference TRBV15 and TRBJ2-7 gives the full variable domain: DAMVIQNPRYQVTQFGKPVTLSCSQTLNHNVMYWYQQKSSQAPKLLFHYYDKDFNNEADTPDNFQSRRPNTSFCFLDIRSPGLGDTAMYLCATSRDRNIAAEQYFGPGTRLTVT.